A single sample gave rise to the 7 T cell receptor beta chains below, sequenced in a study of CD8+CD57+ T cells in acquired aplastic anemia. All patients picked for sequencing had shown, by flow cytometry, an expansion of CD8+CD57+ cells. Using genomic DNA as the template, TCR beta VDJ and CDR3 profiling was carried out. Via MiXCR, TCRdb re-called the reads, giving one row per CDR3 protein. The sample consists of hundreds of thousands of distinct CDR3 sequences, around 32% of them appearing once. Material: sorted CD4+, CD8+, or CD8+CD57+ T cells (not recorded which) from PBMCs. Source of these receptors: a human donor with aplastic anemia.

This clonotype has more than one count but fewer than ten. The J gene is TRBJ1-5, the V gene TRBV28; TRBD1 agrees at 7 bases. Germline V gene sequence: CDR1 MDHEN, CDR2 SYDVKM. The ends lost 5 bases at V and 11 bases at J; junction bases unmatched: 9. The CDR3 covers 13 residues. The CDR3 spells CASSPLDRVAQHF. The CDR3 coding sequence is TGTGCCAGCAGTCCATTAGACAGGGTGGCCCAGCATTTT.

This clonotype has more than one count but fewer than ten. The CDR3 loop is CATTDREHTGELFF. CDR3 bases: TGTGCCACCACCGACAGGGAGCACACCGGGGAGCTGTTTTTT. The genes are TRBV10-3 and TRBJ2-2, with TRBD1 matching 7 bases. The CDR3 length is 14 residues. V shed 10 bases, J shed 3 bases, and the junction held 8 bases outside the gene matches. From germline, CDR1 is ENHRY and CDR2 SYGVKD.

This chain joins TRBV12-3 or TRBV12-4 and TRBJ2-7; D is undetermined. Trimming took 5 bases from V and 3 from J, leaving 11 bases between them. This CDR3 spans 13 amino acids. The CDR3 DNA sequence: TGTGCCAGCAGTAAAAGTACAGTCTACGAGCAGTACTTC. Its protein is CASSKSTVYEQYF.

This clonotype was observed at least ten times. V and J are TRBV19 and TRBJ1-2; unclear D gene. The CDR3 loop spans 15 amino acids. V lost 4 bases and J lost 7, with 19 bases in between. Looked up from germline, CDR1 is LNHDA and CDR2 is SQIVND (reference sequence). This CDR3 reads CASSNPAGDFGGYTF. In DNA form, the CDR3 reads TGTGCCAGTAGTAATCCGGCAGGAGATTTTGGTGGCTACACCTTC.

The J gene is TRBJ2-2, the V gene TRBV7-3; 7 bases align to TRBD2. The V gene end was trimmed by 4 bases and the J gene end by 5 bases; junction bases not matched to a gene: 4. CDR1 and CDR2 (germline): SGHTA, FQGTGA. This CDR3 comprises 14 residues. The CDR3 sequence: CASSSGLRTGELFF. The CDR3 region has the DNA TGTGCCAGCAGCTCGGGACTAAGAACCGGGGAGCTGTTTTTT. Full variable domain (remainder filled in from reference TRBV7-3 and TRBJ2-2): GAGVSQTPSNKVTEKGKYVELRCDPISGHTALYWYRQSLGQGPEFLIYFQGTGAADDSGLPNDRFFAVRPEGSVSTLKIQRTERGDSAVYLCASSSGLRTGELFFGEGSRLTVL.

As for this clonotype: The CDR3 ends on some other residue instead of the conserved phenylalanine or tryptophan, so this is likely a read error. No DNA is shown, since the ends of the CDR3 on it are uncertain; the CDR3 is the one TCRdb lists. V is TRBV19 and J is TRBJ2-3. The CDR3 has 8 amino acids, counting both end residues. CDR1 is LNHDA, CDR2 SQIVND, per germline (reference sequence). The CDR3 spells CASSHGVY.

This clonotype has just a few counts. This rearrangement joins TRBV20-1 to TRBJ2-3; D may match TRBD1 or TRBD2 (5 bases each). The germline V gene encodes CDR1 DFQATT and CDR2 SNEGSKA (reference sequence). The CDR3 contains 14 residues. The CDR3 nucleotides read TGCAGCGAGTACGATGTCGGGACCCGGAATACGCAGTATTTT. It codes for CSEYDVGTRNTQYF.